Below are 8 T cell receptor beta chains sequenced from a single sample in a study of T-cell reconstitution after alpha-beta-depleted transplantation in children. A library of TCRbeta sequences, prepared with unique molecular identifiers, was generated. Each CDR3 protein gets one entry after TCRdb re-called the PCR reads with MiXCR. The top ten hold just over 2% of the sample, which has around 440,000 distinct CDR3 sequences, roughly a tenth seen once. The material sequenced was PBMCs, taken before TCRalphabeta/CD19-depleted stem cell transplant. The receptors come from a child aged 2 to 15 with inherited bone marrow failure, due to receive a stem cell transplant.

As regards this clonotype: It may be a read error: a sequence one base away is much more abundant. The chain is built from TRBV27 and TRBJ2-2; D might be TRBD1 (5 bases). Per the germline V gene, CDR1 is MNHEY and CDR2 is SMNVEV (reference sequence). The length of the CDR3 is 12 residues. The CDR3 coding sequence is TGTGGCAGCAGTGTGGGGCCCGGGGAGCTGTTTTTT. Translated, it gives CGSSVGPGELFF.

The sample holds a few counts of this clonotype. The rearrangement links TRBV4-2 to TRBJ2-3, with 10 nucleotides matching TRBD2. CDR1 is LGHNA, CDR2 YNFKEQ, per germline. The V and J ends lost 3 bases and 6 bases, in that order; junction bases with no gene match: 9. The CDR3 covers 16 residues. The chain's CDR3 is CASSHRTSGGTDTQYF. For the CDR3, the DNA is TGTGCCAGCAGCCACCGGACTAGCGGAGGGACTGATACGCAGTATTTT.

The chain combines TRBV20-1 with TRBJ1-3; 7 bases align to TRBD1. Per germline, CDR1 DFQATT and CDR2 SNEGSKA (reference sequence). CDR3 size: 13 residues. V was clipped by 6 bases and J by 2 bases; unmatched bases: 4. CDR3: CSANTGAGNTIYF. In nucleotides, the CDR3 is TGCAGTGCGAACACAGGGGCTGGAAACACCATATATTTT.

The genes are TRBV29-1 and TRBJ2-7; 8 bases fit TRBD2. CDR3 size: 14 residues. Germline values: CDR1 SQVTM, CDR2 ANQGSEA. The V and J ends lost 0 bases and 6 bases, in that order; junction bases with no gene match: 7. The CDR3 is CSVEEGGGLGEQYF. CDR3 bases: TGCAGCGTTGAAGAGGGCGGGGGGCTGGGCGAGCAGTACTTC.

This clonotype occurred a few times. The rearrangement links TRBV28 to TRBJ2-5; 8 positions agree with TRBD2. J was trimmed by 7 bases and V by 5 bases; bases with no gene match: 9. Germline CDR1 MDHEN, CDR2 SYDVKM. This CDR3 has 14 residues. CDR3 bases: TGTGCCAGCAGTCCCCCCCCCGGGACTAGGACCCAGTACTTC. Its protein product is CASSPPPGTRTQYF.

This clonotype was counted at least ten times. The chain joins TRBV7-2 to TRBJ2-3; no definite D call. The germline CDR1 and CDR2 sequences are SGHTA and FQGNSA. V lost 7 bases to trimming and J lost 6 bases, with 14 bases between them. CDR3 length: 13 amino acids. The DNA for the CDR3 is TGTGCCAGCAACAAATATTATATGGATACGCAGTATTTT. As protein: CASNKYYMDTQYF.

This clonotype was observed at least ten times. The CDR3 nucleotides are TGTGCCAGTAGTATGGGCCCAGCGGGAGGGCCTAGGAATGAGCAGTTCTTC. Encoded protein: CASSMGPAGGPRNEQFF. The chain has TRBV19 and TRBJ2-1; 10 bases map to TRBD2. This CDR3 is built from 17 residues. Germline assignment: CDR1 LNHDA and CDR2 SQIVND (reference sequence). V dropped 3 bases and J dropped 7; count of bases not matched to a gene: 12. The whole variable domain, filled in from reference TRBV19 and TRBJ2-1, reads DGGITQSPKYLFRKEGQNVTLSCEQNLNHDAMYWYRQDPGQGLRLIYYSQIVNDFQKGDIAEGYSVSREKKESFPLTVTSAQKNPTAFYLCASSMGPAGGPRNEQFFGPGTRLTVL.

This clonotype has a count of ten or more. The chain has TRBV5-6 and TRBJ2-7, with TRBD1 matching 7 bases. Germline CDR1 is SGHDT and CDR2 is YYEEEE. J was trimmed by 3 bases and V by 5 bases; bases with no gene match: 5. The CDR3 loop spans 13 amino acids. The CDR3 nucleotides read TGTGCCAGCAGGGACAGGCTATACTACGAGCAGTACTTC. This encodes CASRDRLYYEQYF.